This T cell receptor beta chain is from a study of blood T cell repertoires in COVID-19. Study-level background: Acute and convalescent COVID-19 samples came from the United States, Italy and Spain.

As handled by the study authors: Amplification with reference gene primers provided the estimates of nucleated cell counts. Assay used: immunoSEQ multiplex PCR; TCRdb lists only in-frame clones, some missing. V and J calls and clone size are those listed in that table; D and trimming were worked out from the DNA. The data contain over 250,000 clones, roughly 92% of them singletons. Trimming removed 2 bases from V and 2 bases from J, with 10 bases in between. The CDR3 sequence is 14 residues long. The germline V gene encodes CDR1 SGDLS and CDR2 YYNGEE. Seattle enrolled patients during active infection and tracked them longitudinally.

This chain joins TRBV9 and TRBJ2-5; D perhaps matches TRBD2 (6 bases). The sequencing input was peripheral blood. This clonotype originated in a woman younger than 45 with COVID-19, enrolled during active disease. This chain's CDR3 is CASSVGGQQETQYF. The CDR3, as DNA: TGTGCCAGCAGCGTCGGAGGGCAACAAGAGACCCAGTACTTC.